Listed here are 32 T cell receptor beta chains from one sample, sequenced in a study of control samples from healthy donors and cancer patients. This table comes from immunoSEQ multiplex PCR, and its TCRdb copy is limited to in-frame clones, with some not included. The sample contains some 78,000 clones, approximately 91% of which appear only once. Sequences were obtained from blood. These receptor sequences come from a woman in her fifties or sixties in good health.

The V gene is TRBV12-3 or TRBV12-4, the J gene TRBJ2-5; D not resolved. The CDR3 extends over 13 amino acids. The germline V and J ends were trimmed by 6 bases and 6 bases, with 14 bases remaining between them. The CDR3 nucleotides are TGTGCCAGCAGCCCGACTGGAGTGAAGACCCAGTACTTC. Protein product: CASSPTGVKTQYF.

This chain connects TRBV3-1 (or the pseudogene TRBV3-2) to TRBJ2-2, with 7 bases fitting TRBD2. From germline, CDR1 is LGHDT and CDR2 YNNKEL (reference sequence). With V trimmed by 1 base and J by 3 bases, 2 bases remained unmatched. The CDR3 extends over 15 amino acids. The CDR3 is CASSQGTSYTGELFF. The CDR3, as DNA: TGTGCCAGCAGCCAAGGGACTAGTTACACCGGGGAGCTGTTTTTT.

The gene calls are TRBV7-9 and TRBJ2-7; no reliable D call. The CDR3 sequence is 14 residues long. Germline lookup yields CDR1 SEHNR and CDR2 FQNEAQ (reference sequence). The ends were cut back, 3 bases at V and 0 bases at J, with 9 bases in the middle. This CDR3 is CASSFGRISYEQYF. Here the CDR3 DNA reads TGTGCCAGCAGCTTTGGTAGGATCTCCTACGAGCAGTACTTC.

This clone was seen a few times. The CDR3 is CSVEARNTEAFF. CDR3 nucleotides: TGCAGCGTTGAAGCCAGGAACACTGAAGCTTTCTTT. V usage is TRBV29-1 and J usage is TRBJ1-1; D unresolved. Per germline, CDR1 SQVTM and CDR2 ANQGSEA. There are 12 residues in the CDR3. The ends were cut back, 1 base at V and 1 base at J, with 4 bases in the middle.

CDR3 coding DNA: TGCGCCAGCAGCTCGGACTATGCGGGACCCGGCATTTCCTATGGCTACACCTTC. Residues: CASSSDYAGPGISYGYTF. V usage is TRBV5-1 and J usage is TRBJ1-2, with a weak D call TRBD1 (5 bases). The V gene lost 3 bases and the J gene lost 4 bases, with 25 bases spanning the gap. Germline V gene sequence: CDR1 SGHRS, CDR2 YFSETQ. The CDR3 is 18 residues long. The entire variable domain, with the rest obtained from reference TRBV5-1 and TRBJ1-2, is as follows: KAGVTQTPRYLIKTRGQQVTLSCSPISGHRSVSWYQQTPGQGLQFLFEYFSETQRNKGNFPGRFSGRQFSNSRSEMNVSTLELGDSALYLCASSSDYAGPGISYGYTFGSGTRLTVV.

On this clone: In this CDR3 the conserved last residue, phenylalanine or tryptophan, is missing, so a read error is likely. It is unclear where the CDR3 begins or ends on the DNA, so no DNA is shown, and the CDR3 is as TCRdb lists it. J is TRBJ2-3 and V is TRBV6-4; the listed D gene, TRBD2, was not tested against the DNA. From its first to its last residue, the CDR3 has 11 amino acids. Germline-derived CDR1 and CDR2 are MRHNA and SNTAGT. This CDR3 reads CASSDSSVRDI.

This clone was recorded only once. The chain couples TRBV24-1 to TRBJ1-5, with D unresolved. V lost 5 bases, J lost 7 bases, and 8 bases lay in between. The CDR3 totals 12 residues. Germline V gene sequence: CDR1 KGHDR, CDR2 SFDVKD. CDR3 protein: CATSAPEQPQHF. DNA for the CDR3: TGTGCCACCAGTGCTCCGGAACAGCCCCAGCATTTT.

This chain links TRBV5-1 with TRBJ2-7; D is possibly TRBD2 (6 bases). Germline V CDR1 and CDR2: SGHRS, YFSETQ. The CDR3 is 13 amino acids. Trimming pared 4 bases from V and 1 base from J, leaving 9 bases between. The CDR3 nucleotides are TGCGCCAGCAGCCAGGAGGGTTCCTACGAGCAGTACTTC. Translated, it gives CASSQEGSYEQYF.

CDR3 coding DNA: TGTGCCAGCAGCGTAGGAGCGGGGGGCCCTGTAGATACGCAGTATTTT. Translating it yields CASSVGAGGPVDTQYF. V usage is TRBV9 and J usage is TRBJ2-3; 9 bases are a match to TRBD2. The CDR3 contains 16 residues. Looked up from germline, CDR1 is SGDLS and CDR2 is YYNGEE. V lost 0 bases, J lost 5 bases, and 7 bases stayed unmatched.

The chain joins TRBV5-4 to TRBJ2-1; TRBD2 aligns across 9 bases. The CDR3 is 15 amino acids. Per germline, CDR1 SGHNT and CDR2 YYREEE (reference sequence). V lost 4 bases, J lost 9 bases, and 11 bases stayed unmatched. The CDR3 DNA reads as TGTGCCAGCAGCCAGTGGGCGGGGGGGCTGGTTGAGCAGTTCTTC. Its protein product is CASSQWAGGLVEQFF.

This clone was recorded only once. The gene calls are TRBV29-1 and TRBJ1-5; 8 nucleotides match TRBD1. This CDR3 is built from 15 residues. V lost 6 bases, J lost 2 bases, and 9 bases stayed unmatched. Germline CDR1 SQVTM, CDR2 ANQGSEA. The CDR3 sequence is CSVLMQGAGNQPQHF. In DNA, the CDR3 is TGCAGCGTCCTCATGCAGGGGGCGGGCAATCAGCCCCAGCATTTT.

The chain is built from TRBV3-1 (or the pseudogene TRBV3-2) and TRBJ1-1, with TRBD1 as a possible D gene (5 bases). V was cut by 3 bases and J by 10 bases, with 15 bases left in between. Per the germline V gene, CDR1 is LGHDT and CDR2 is YNNKEL (reference sequence). The CDR3 is 13 residues long. CDR3 DNA: TGTGCCAGCAGCCAGGCTTACCAGGGTACAGCTTTCTTT. Translated, it gives CASSQAYQGTAFF.

This chain joins TRBV7-2 and TRBJ2-1; D is undetermined. Deletions cut 1 base from V and 4 bases from J, with 11 bases between. The CDR3 extends over 15 amino acids. Germline V gene lookup returns CDR1 SGHTA and CDR2 FQGNSA. DNA for the CDR3: TGTGCCAGCAGCTTAGGGCAGGTAACTTACAATGAGCAGTTCTTC. It encodes CASSLGQVTYNEQFF.

The rearrangement links TRBV9 to TRBJ1-2; D ambiguous. The CDR3 runs to 15 residues. V lost 2 bases and J lost 1, with 12 bases in between. The germline CDR1 and CDR2 sequences are SGDLS and YYNGEE. CDR3 sequence: CASSVAPSLNYGYTF. In DNA, the CDR3 is TGTGCCAGCAGCGTGGCCCCGAGCCTTAACTATGGCTACACCTTC. Based on the CDR3 plus reference TRBV9 and TRBJ1-2, the full variable domain is DSGVTQTPKHLITATGQRVTLRCSPRSGDLSVYWYQQSLDQGLQFLIQYYNGEERAKGNILERFSAQQFPDLHSELNLSSLELGDSALYFCASSVAPSLNYGYTFGSGTRLTVV.

This chain joins TRBV20-1 and TRBJ1-5; perhaps TRBD1 as D (6 bases). This CDR3 is built from 14 residues. Trimming took off 3 bases at V and 7 bases at J, with 16 bases between the two ends. Germline V CDR1 and CDR2: DFQATT, SNEGSKA (reference sequence). CDR3 sequence reads: CSASDPGVWQPQHF. In DNA form, the CDR3 reads TGCAGTGCTAGTGACCCAGGGGTGTGGCAGCCCCAGCATTTT.

The chain has TRBV4-1 and TRBJ1-1; D gene unclear. This CDR3 comprises 15 residues. Germline V lookup: CDR1 MGHRA, CDR2 YSYEKL. Trimming took off 2 bases at V and 5 bases at J, with 15 bases between the two ends. The CDR3 spells CASSQIGLGWTEAFF. CDR3 DNA: TGCGCCAGCAGCCAAATCGGACTCGGGTGGACTGAAGCTTTCTTT.

This clone was counted a single time. The chain carries TRBV19 and TRBJ1-5; 8 bases are shared with TRBD1. With V trimmed by 8 bases and J by 3 bases, 9 bases remained unmatched. Germline loops: CDR1 LNHDA, CDR2 SQIVND (reference sequence). The CDR3 spans 15 residues. The CDR3 sequence: CASSETGANNQPQHF. Here the CDR3 DNA reads TGTGCCAGTTCGGAGACAGGGGCTAACAATCAGCCCCAGCATTTT.

The chain links TRBV28 to TRBJ2-3; 14 bases are a match to TRBD2. V gave up 8 bases and J gave up 5 bases; unmatched junction bases: 12. The CDR3 length is 17 residues. Germline-derived CDR1 and CDR2 are MDHEN and SYDVKM. The CDR3, as DNA: TGTGCCAGCTGCTCTCCGGGACTAGCGGGAGAGGTAGATACGCAGTATTTT. It encodes CASCSPGLAGEVDTQYF.

Details on this clone: The junction departs from the called germline gene at one end, perhaps through a read error. The chain uses TRBV19 and TRBJ2-7, with D perhaps matching TRBD1 or TRBD2 (5 bases each). Germline V CDR1 and CDR2: LNHDA, SQIVND (reference sequence). There are 14 residues in the CDR3. The DNA of the CDR3 is TGTGCCAGTCGTATACGGGACGGATCCTACGAGCAGTACTTC. It translates to CASRIRDGSYEQYF.

The chain has TRBV25-1 and TRBJ1-2; TRBD1 agrees at 10 bases. The germline V gene encodes CDR1 MGHDK and CDR2 SYGVNS. V was pared by 6 bases and J by 5 bases, with 0 bases of the junction left unmatched. The CDR3 contains 12 residues. CDR3 DNA: TGTGCCAGCAGGGGACAGGGGTATGGCTACACCTTC. This gives the protein CASRGQGYGYTF.

This sequence joins TRBV24-1 and TRBJ2-1; 9 nucleotides align to TRBD1. This CDR3 is 14 amino acids long. The V gene end was trimmed by 6 bases and the J gene end by 5 bases; junction bases not matched to a gene: 4. In germline, CDR1 is KGHDR, CDR2 SFDVKD. CDR3 DNA sequence: TGTGCCACCAGTCGACAGGGGGGTGACAATGAGCAGTTCTTC. Amino acids: CATSRQGGDNEQFF.

The chain combines TRBV9 with TRBJ2-3; 10 bases are shared with TRBD2. Germline loops: CDR1 SGDLS, CDR2 YYNGEE. This CDR3 is 16 amino acids long. The ends lost 4 bases at V and 0 bases at J; junction bases unmatched: 5. The CDR3 DNA follows: TGTGCCAGCAGCCCCGAAGCGGGGGGGAGCACAGATACGCAGTATTTT. Amino acid sequence: CASSPEAGGSTDTQYF.

This clone occurred a few times. Distinct nucleotide sequences in the sample also encode this CDR3. The chain has TRBV2 and TRBJ1-2; D perhaps matches TRBD1 (5 bases). Germline CDR1 and CDR2: SNHLY and FYNNEI. Trimming took off 2 bases at V and 8 bases at J, with 6 bases between the two ends. CDR3 size: 11 residues. CDR3 loop: CASSEQGGYTF. CDR3 DNA sequence: TGTGCCAGCAGTGAACAGGGCGGCTACACCTTC.

This clone was seen only a few times. J is TRBJ2-7 and V is TRBV2, with TRBD2 identical over 14 bases. The CDR3 totals 17 residues. The germline gives CDR1 SNHLY, CDR2 FYNNEI. V shed 10 bases, J shed 6 bases, and the junction held 17 bases outside the gene matches. The CDR3 DNA reads TGTGCCACTCCCGGGACTAGCGGGAGTCGGTGGAGTGGCGAGCAGTACTTC. Amino acids: CATPGTSGSRWSGEQYF.

The chain carries TRBV18 and TRBJ1-4, with D unclear. The CDR3 has 14 amino acids. V was shortened by 4 bases and J by 8 bases, with 14 bases between the two germline ends. Germline lookup yields CDR1 KGHSH and CDR2 LQKENI. The CDR3: CASSRSREGEKLFF. The CDR3 nucleotides read TGTGCCAGCTCACGCTCGAGGGAAGGGGAAAAACTGTTTTTT. Variable domain in full (rest from reference TRBV18 and TRBJ1-4): NAGVMQNPRHLVRRRGQEARLRCSPMKGHSHVYWYRQLPEEGLKFMVYLQKENIIDESGMPKERFSAEFPKEGPSILRIQQVVRGDSAAYFCASSRSREGEKLFFGSGTQLSVL.

This chain uses TRBV6-4 with TRBJ2-1; TRBD2 aligns across 7 bases. Germline V gene sequence: CDR1 MRHNA, CDR2 SNTAGT. There are 14 residues in the CDR3. With V trimmed by 2 bases and J by 8 bases, 6 bases remained unmatched. The CDR3 loop reads CASSDQGGVDEQFF. The CDR3 bases are TGTGCCAGCAGTGACCAGGGAGGGGTCGATGAGCAGTTCTTC.

The chain has TRBV18 and TRBJ1-5; 7 bases fit TRBD1. With V trimmed by 2 bases and J by 2 bases, 3 bases remained unmatched. Looked up from germline, CDR1 is KGHSH and CDR2 is LQKENI. The CDR3 contains 15 residues. The CDR3 reads CASSPGDRGNQPQHF. The CDR3 nucleotides are TGTGCCAGCTCACCAGGGGACAGAGGCAATCAGCCCCAGCATTTT.

The chain has TRBV5-5 and TRBJ1-2; D uncertain. Between the trimmed V and J ends, which lost 1 base and 1 base, there was a span of 11 bases. CDR3 length equals 15 residues. Germline V gene sequence: CDR1 SGHKS, CDR2 YYEKEE (reference sequence). The chain's CDR3 is CASSLLGSGNYGYTF. The DNA for the CDR3 is TGTGCCAGCAGCTTGCTGGGGTCTGGTAACTATGGCTACACCTTC.

The chain couples TRBV18 to TRBJ1-2; 10 bases line up with TRBD1. CDR1 and CDR2 (germline): KGHSH, LQKENI. With 3 bases clipped from V and 4 bases from J, the junction kept 5 bases outside the gene matches. The CDR3 totals 15 residues. The CDR3 loop reads CASSPGQGRSYGYTF. The CDR3 DNA reads TGTGCCAGCTCACCGGGACAGGGGCGGTCCTATGGCTACACCTTC.

This clone was found a few times. The chain combines TRBV2 with TRBJ1-1; a weak D match, TRBD1 (5 bases). This CDR3 comprises 14 residues. From germline, CDR1 is SNHLY and CDR2 FYNNEI. Trimming took 7 bases from V and 1 from J, leaving 13 bases between them. The CDR3 DNA sequence: TGTGCCAGCAACCTACAGGATACGAACACTGAAGCTTTCTTT. Its protein is CASNLQDTNTEAFF.

The chain is built from TRBV25-1 and TRBJ1-1, with 7 bases matching TRBD1. V shed 3 bases, J shed 4 bases, and the junction held 8 bases outside the gene matches. Germline CDR1 is MGHDK and CDR2 is SYGVNS. This CDR3 is built from 15 residues. The CDR3 protein is CASSDPYRGSTEAFF. The CDR3 nucleotides read TGTGCCAGCAGTGATCCATACAGGGGATCCACTGAAGCTTTCTTT.

The V call is TRBV4-3, the J call TRBJ2-3; TRBD1 matches at 7 bases. The V gene's germline CDR1 is LGHNA and CDR2 YSLEER. The ends lost 5 bases at V and 3 bases at J; junction bases unmatched: 5. CDR3 length: 14 amino acids. DNA for the CDR3: TGCGCCAGCAGCGAGAGGGGGCGTACAGATACGCAGTATTTT. As protein: CASSERGRTDTQYF.